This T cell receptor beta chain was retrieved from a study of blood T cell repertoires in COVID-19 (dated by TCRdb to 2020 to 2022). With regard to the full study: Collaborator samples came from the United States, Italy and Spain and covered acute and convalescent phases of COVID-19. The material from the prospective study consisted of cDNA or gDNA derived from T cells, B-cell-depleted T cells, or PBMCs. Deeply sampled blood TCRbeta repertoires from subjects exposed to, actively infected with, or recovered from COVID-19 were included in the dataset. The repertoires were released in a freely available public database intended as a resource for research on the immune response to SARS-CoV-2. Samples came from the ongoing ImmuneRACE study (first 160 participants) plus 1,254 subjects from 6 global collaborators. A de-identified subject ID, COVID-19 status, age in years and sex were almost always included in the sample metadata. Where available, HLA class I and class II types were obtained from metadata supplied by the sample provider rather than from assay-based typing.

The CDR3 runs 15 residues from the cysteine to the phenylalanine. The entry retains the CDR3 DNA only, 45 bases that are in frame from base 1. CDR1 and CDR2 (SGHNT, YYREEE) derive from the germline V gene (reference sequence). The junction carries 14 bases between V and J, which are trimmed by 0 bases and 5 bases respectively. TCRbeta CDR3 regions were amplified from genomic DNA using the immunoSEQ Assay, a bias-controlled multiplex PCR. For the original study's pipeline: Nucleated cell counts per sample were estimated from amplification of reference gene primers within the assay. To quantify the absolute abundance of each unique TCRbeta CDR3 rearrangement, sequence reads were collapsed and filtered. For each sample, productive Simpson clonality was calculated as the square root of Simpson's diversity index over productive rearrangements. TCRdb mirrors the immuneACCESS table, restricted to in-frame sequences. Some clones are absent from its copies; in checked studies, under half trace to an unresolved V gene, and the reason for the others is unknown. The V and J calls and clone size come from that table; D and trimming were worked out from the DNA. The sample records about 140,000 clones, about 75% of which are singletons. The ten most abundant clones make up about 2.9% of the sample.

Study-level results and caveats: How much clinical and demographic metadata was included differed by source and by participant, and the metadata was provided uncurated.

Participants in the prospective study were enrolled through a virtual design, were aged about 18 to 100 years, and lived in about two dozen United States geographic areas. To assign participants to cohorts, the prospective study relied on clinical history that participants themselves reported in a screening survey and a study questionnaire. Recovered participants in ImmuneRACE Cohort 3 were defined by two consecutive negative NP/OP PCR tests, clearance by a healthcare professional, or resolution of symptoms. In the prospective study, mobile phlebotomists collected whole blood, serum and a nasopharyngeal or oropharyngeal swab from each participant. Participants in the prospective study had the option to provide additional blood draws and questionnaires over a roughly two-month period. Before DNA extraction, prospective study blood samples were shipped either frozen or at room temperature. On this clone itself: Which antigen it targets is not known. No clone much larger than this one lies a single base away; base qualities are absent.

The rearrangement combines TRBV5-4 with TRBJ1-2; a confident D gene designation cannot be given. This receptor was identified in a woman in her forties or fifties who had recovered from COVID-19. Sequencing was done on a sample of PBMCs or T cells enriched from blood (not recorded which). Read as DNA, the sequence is TGTGCCAGCAGCTTGGAAACACAGACCTTGTATGGCTACACCTTC. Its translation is CASSLETQTLYGYTF.